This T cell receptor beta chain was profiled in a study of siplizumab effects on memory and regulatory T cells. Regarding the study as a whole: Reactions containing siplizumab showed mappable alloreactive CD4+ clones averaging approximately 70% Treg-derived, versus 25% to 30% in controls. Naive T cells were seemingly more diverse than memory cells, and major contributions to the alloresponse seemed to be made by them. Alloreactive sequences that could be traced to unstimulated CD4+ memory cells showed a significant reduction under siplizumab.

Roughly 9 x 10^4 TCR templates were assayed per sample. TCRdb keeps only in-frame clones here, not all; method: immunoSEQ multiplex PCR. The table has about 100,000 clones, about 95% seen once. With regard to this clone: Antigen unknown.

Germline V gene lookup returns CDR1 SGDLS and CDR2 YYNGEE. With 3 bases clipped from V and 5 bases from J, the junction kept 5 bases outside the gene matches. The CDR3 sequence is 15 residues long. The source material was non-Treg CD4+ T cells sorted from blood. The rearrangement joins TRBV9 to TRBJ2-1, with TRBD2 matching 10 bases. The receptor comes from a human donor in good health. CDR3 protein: CASSGTSGADNEQFF. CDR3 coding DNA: TGTGCCAGCAGCGGAACTAGCGGGGCGGACAATGAGCAGTTCTTC.